What follows describes a single T cell receptor (beta chain). Its antigen is still unknown. Per-nucleotide qualities are absent, and no much larger clonotype sits a single base away. The run used an Illumina NovaSeq 6000. cDNA libraries for TCRalpha and TCRbeta were prepared by 5'RACE using constant-segment primers, with sample barcodes and unique molecular identifiers added. Trizol reagent was used to extract RNA from every sample. Library amplification was performed in two PCR steps, and a second sample barcode and Illumina TruSeq adapters were introduced in the second step. Sequencing of libraries was performed on an Illumina NovaSeq with 2 x 150 bp paired-end reads. As for the original processing: Reads were demultiplexed and collapsed into UMI-guided consensus sequences with migec v1.2.7. With mixcr v2.1.11, UMI consensuses were aligned to TRA and TRB V and J templates and assembled into clonotypes. Clonotypes were classified as expanded or contracted when called significant by both edgeR and NoisET, with noise models trained on biological replicates. edgeR calls used a false discovery rate-adjusted p below 0.01 and a log2 fold-change threshold of 1. As an exploratory analysis of dynamics, max-normalized trajectories of the 1000 most abundant clonotypes were examined by PCA with hierarchical clustering. The CD4 or CD8 phenotype of responding clones was assigned using the separately sequenced CD4+ and CD8+ repertoires. The raw public reads went through TCRdb reprocessing: fastp at Q25, MiXCR clone calling, in-frame beta chains kept. Each CDR3 protein appears once, grouped with its most common genes and DNA. The authors' filters were not applied to this entry. This sample lists approximately 350,000 distinct CDR3 sequences; about an eighth were detected once. 20% to 25% of the sample is taken by the ten largest.

This sample is drawn from a study of T-cell memory formation after mild COVID-19 (dated by TCRdb to the early 2020s). A note on the overall study: Most TCR sequence clusters were specific to one of the two donors. Longitudinal TCRalpha and TCRbeta repertoire sequencing tracked T-cell clones expanding and contracting after mild COVID-19 in two donors. The cohort was made up of two young adult volunteers, one female and one male, who were previously healthy.

Beyond this particular receptor, the publication reports: Contracting CD4+ clones were found mainly in CM and EM memory subsets, while CD8+ clones were enriched in EMRA. The study covered only a couple of mild cases, and larger cohorts including severe cases with pre-infection samples were considered necessary. SARS-CoV-2 specificity of the second-wave clones peaking on day 37 was not confirmed. The detection of some responding clones in pre-infection memory suggests that pre-existing cross-reactive memory T cells joined the SARS-CoV-2 response. From day 15 to 85, contracting clones showed balanced CD4/CD8 phenotypes, whereas a second wave of clones that expanded from day 15 to 37 leaned towards CD4+.

CDR1 MDHEN and CDR2 SYDVKM were looked up in the germline V gene. The CDR3 numbers 12 residues from cysteine through phenylalanine. Only CDR3 DNA is held: 36 bases, read in frame from base 1. The V and J ends are trimmed by 5 bases and 5 bases, leaving 6 bases between them. PBMCs were isolated by Ficoll-Paque density gradient centrifugation. This sequence was found in a man in his late teens or twenties who had mild COVID-19 (a few samples of this study predate the infection). The sample titles of this study are shuffled in the database, so cell type and time point are left out; the donor was told from shared clones. The V and J segments used are TRBV28 and TRBJ1-4; no D gene is confidently identified. Sequencing was done on a sample of PBMCs or a T cell subset sorted from them (not recorded which). The nucleotides read TGTGCCAGCAGTGGACGGAATGAAAAACTGTTTTTT. This codes for CASSGRNEKLFF. Joined to the reference TRBV28 and TRBJ1-4 proteins, this CDR3 gives the full variable domain: DVKVTQSSRYLVKRTGEKVFLECVQDMDHENMFWYRQDPGLGLRLIYFSYDVKMKEKGDIPEGYSVSREKKERFSLILESASTNQTSMYLCASSGRNEKLFFGSGTQLSVL.